This T cell receptor (beta chain) stems from a study of T cell responses to AZD1222 COVID-19 vaccine. Germline CDR1 is SGHRS and CDR2 is YFSETQ. J lost 5 bases, V lost 1 base, and 4 bases had no gene match. The CDR3 has 16 residues. Broader study findings: Donors were chiefly white British, with a greater number of females, and clonal diversity was perhaps underestimated.

Worth noting for this clone: Its target is unknown.

Profiling relied on immunoSEQ multiplex PCR, and the TCRdb table lists in-frame clones only, not all of them. This table holds around 120,000 clones, about 90% found once. This TCR was recovered from an adult in good health. The sample was peripheral blood, taken on day 0 of AZD1222 vaccination. The chain couples TRBV5-1 to TRBJ2-3, with TRBD2 identical over 13 bases. CDR3 residues: CASSLTSGGARDTQYF. CDR3 nucleotides: TGCGCCAGCAGCTTGACTAGCGGGGGGGCGAGAGATACGCAGTATTTT.